The clone carrying this TCR beta chain occurred a few times. Its matching antigen is unknown. Per the germline V gene, CDR1 is MNHNY and CDR2 is SVGAGI (reference sequence). The CDR3 has 18 amino acids. V lost 1 base, J lost 3 bases, and 13 bases stayed unmatched. The sample originates from a study of T cell repertoires in cytomegalovirus infection. TCRdb ran MiXCR on the reads and lists one entry per CDR3 protein. The sample lists roughly 920,000 distinct CDR3 sequences, about 33% seen once, with 13% in the top ten. The receptor's source is a human donor in good health (CMV status not recorded). Some clones in this sample may be carry-over from other donors' samples. The sample in question was cultured CD8+ T cells from PBMCs, obtained from culture after CMV antigen stimulation. The chain couples TRBV6-6 to TRBJ2-7; 9 nucleotides line up with TRBD1. The CDR3 reads CASSYLTNPGTGHYEQYF. Here the CDR3 DNA reads TGTGCCAGCAGTTACTTGACAAACCCCGGGACAGGGCACTACGAGCAGTACTTC.